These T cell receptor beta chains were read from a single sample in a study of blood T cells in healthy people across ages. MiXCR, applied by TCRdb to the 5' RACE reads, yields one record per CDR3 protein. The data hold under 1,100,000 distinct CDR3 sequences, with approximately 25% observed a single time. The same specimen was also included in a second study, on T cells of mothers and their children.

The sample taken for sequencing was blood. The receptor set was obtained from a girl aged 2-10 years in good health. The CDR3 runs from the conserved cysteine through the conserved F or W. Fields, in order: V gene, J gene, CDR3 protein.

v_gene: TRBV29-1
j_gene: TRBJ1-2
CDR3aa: CSVEREKGYTF

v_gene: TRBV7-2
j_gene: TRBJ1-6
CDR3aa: CASSLPGQGASSYNSPLHF

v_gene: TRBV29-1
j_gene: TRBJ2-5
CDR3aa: CSVGSVILETQYF

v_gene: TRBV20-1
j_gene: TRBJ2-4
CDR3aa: CSAGLAGGQGDIQYF

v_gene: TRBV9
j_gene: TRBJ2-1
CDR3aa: CASSPWTSGGAREQFF

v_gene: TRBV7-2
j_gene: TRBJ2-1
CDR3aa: CASSLSGREDEQFF

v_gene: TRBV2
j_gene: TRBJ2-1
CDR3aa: CASRGGLIDEQFF

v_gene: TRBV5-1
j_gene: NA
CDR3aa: CASSSGDLQVHYEQYF

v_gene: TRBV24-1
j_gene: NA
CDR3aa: CAAEHSRGDEQFF

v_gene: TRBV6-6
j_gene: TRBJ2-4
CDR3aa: CASSPDSHIQYF

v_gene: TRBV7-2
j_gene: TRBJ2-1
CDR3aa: CASKITGTARREFF

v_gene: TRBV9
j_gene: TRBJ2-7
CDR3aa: CASSVSGGASYEQYF

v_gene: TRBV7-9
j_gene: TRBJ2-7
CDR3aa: CASSLESHEQYF

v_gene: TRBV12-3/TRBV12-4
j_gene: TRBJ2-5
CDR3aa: CASRGGLAGAAETQYF

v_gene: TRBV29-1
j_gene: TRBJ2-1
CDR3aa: CSVEWGAGEQFF

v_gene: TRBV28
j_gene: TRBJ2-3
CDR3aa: CASSLISGQGAQYF

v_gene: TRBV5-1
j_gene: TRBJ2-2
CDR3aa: CASVSTGELFF

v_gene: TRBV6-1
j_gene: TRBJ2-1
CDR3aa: CASRERKSRYYNEQFF

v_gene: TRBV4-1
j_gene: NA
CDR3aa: CASSQDESYEQYF

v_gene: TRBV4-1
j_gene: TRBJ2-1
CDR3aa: CASSQDLAGGDEQFF

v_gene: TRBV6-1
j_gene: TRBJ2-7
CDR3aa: CASRLAGGGNEQYF

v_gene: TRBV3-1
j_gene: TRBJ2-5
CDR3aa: CASSEGEEETQYF

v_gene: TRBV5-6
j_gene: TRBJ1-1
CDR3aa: CASSRPGQGIRGNTEAFF

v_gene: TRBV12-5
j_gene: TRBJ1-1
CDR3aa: CASGWDTEAFF

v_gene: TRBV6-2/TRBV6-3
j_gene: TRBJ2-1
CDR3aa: CASSYLSGGNGEQFF

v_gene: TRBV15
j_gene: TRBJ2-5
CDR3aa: CATSRDVGYQETQYF

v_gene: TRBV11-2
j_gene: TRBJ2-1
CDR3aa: CASSLLAGGFNEQFF

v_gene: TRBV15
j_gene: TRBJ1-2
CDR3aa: CATSRQGYYGYTF

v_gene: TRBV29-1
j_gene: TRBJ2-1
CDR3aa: CSVPPGGEQFF

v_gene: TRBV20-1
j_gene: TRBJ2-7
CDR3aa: CSARALDSYEQYF

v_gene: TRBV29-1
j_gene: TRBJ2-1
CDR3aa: CSVLRAGGPLNEQFF

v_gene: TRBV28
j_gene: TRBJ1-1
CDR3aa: CASSPWGGDFNTEAFF

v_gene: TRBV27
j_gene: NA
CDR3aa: CASSLYEKSHEQYF

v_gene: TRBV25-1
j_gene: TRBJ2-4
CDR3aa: CASSRHSDCRLNIQYF

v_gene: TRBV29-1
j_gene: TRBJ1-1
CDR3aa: CSVAGQGPILAFF

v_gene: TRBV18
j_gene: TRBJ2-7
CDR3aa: CASSLTRGDRYEQCF

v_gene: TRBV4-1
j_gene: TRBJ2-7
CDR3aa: CASSQESLGGAYEQYF

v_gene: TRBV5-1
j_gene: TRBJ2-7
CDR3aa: CASGGLAGGSSYEQYF

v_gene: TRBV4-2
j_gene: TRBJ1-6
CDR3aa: CASSLKRGGPLHF

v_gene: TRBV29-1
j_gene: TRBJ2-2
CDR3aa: CSVESDKVPTGELFF

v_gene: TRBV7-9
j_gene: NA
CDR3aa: CASSPPGTTEQYF

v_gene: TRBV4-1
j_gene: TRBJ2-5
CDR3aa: CASSQEFRGGGETQYF

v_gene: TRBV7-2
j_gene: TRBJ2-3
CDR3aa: CASSFSATDTQYF

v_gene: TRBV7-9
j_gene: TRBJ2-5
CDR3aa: CASSFLTSGGKETQYF

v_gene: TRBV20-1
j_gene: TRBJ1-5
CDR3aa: CSARGTLSNQPQHF

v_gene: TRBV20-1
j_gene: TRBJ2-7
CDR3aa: CSARMGSGGSYEQYF

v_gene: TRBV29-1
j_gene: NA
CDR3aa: CSVVVPSAYEQYF

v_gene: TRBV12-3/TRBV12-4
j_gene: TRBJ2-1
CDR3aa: CASSRLQGQLQFF

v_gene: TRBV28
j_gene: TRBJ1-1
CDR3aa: CASSLTSPTEAFF

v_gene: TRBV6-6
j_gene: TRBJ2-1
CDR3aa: CASSPPGAGGFF

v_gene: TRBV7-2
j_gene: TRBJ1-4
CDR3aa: CASSLGGWEEKLLF

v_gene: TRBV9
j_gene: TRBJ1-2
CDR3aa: CAGSARLGFYGYTF

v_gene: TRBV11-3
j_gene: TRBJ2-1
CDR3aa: CASSSRDRGSYNEQFF

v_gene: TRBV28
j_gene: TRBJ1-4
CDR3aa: CASRMTPATNEKLFF

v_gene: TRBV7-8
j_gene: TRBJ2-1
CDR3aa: CASSVGYRDYHNEQFF

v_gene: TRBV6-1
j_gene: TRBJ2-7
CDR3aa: CASSALAGLYEQYF